This entry concerns a single T cell receptor beta chain. V lost 2 bases to trimming and J lost 8 bases, with 12 bases between them. Germline CDR1 WSHSY, CDR2 SAAADI. This CDR3 spans 14 amino acids. This specimen belongs to a study of blood T cell repertoires in COVID-19. Study summary: PBMCs, B-cell-depleted T cells, or T cells provided the cDNA or gDNA that made up the material.

The assay was immunoSEQ multiplex PCR, and TCRdb's table has in-frame clones only and misses some. The table shows about 240,000 clones, with roughly 80% occurring only once. This TCR was sampled from a woman in her fifties or sixties with active or convalescent COVID-19. Source material: peripheral blood. The gene calls are TRBV10-2 and TRBJ1-4; D might be TRBD1 (5 bases). CDR3 in amino acids: CASSEGFRGEKLFF. In nucleotides, the CDR3 is TGCGCCAGCAGTGAGGGTTTCCGGGGGGAAAAACTGTTTTTT.